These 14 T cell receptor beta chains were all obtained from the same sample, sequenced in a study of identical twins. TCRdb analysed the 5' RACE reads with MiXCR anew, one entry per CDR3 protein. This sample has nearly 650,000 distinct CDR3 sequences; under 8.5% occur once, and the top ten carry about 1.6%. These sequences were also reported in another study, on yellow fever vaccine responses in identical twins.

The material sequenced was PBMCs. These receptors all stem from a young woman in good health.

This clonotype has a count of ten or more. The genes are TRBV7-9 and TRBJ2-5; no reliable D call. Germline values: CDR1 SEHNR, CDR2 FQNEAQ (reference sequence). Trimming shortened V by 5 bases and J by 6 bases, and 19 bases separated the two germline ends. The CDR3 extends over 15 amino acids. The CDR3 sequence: CASSLLQTSNQTQYF. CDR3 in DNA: TGTGCCAGCAGCCTCCTTCAGACGTCCAACCAGACCCAGTACTTC.

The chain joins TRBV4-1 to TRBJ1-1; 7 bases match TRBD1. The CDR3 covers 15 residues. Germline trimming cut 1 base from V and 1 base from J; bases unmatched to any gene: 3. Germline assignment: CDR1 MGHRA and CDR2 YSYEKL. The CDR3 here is CASSQVGGRNTEAFF. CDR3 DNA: TGCGCCAGCAGCCAAGTAGGGGGCCGGAACACTGAAGCTTTCTTT.

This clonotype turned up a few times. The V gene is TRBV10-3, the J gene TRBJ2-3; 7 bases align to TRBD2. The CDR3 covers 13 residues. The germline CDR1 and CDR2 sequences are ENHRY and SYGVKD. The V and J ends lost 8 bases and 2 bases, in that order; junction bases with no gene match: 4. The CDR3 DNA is TGTGCCATCGGGGCGGGGGTCACAGATACGCAGTATTTT. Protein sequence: CAIGAGVTDTQYF.

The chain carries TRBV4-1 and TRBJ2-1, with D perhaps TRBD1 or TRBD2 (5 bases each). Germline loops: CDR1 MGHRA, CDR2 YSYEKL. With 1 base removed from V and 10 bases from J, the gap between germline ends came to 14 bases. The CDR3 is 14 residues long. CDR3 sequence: CASSQVKEGREQFF. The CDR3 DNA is TGCGCCAGCAGCCAAGTCAAAGAGGGGCGGGAGCAGTTCTTC.

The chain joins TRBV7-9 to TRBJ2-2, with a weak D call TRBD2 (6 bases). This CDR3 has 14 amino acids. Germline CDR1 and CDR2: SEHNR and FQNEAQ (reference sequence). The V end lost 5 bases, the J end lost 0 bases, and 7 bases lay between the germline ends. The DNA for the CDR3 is TGTGCCAGCAGCCAGCGGGCGAACACCGGGGAGCTGTTTTTT. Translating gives CASSQRANTGELFF.

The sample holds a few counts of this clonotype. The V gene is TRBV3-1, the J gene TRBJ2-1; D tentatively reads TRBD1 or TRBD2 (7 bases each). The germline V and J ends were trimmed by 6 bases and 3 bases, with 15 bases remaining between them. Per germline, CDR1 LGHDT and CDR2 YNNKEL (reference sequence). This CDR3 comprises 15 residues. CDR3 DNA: TGTGCCAGCAGTCAGGGGGGGGTCTTCTACAATGAGCAGTTCTTC. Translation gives CASSQGGVFYNEQFF.

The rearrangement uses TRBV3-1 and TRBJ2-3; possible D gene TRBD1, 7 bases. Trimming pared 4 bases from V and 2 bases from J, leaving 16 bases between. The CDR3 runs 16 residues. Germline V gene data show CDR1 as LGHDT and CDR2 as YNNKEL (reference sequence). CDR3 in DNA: TGTGCCAGCAGCCGGATCGACAGGGAGGCCACAGATACGCAGTATTTT. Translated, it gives CASSRIDREATDTQYF.

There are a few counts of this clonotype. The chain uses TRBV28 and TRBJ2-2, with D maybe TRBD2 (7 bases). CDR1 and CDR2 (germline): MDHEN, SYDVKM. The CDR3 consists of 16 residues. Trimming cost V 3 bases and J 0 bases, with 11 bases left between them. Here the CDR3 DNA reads TGTGCCAGCAGTTTTAACGGGGGGCCGAACACCGGGGAGCTGTTTTTT. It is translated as CASSFNGGPNTGELFF.

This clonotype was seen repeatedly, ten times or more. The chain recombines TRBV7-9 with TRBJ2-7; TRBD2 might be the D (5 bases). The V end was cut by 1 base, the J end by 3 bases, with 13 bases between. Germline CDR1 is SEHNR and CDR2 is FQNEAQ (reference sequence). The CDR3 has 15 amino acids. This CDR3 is CASSLGGLGDYEQYF. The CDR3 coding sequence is TGTGCCAGCAGCTTAGGTGGACTCGGGGACTACGAGCAGTACTTC.

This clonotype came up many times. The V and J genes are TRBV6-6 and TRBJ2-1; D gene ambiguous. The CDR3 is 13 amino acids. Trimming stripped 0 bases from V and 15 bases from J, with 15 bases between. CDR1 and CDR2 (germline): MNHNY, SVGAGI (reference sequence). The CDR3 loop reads CASSYSTLLGPFF. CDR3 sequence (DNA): TGTGCCAGCAGTTACTCGACGTTGTTAGGCCCGTTCTTC.

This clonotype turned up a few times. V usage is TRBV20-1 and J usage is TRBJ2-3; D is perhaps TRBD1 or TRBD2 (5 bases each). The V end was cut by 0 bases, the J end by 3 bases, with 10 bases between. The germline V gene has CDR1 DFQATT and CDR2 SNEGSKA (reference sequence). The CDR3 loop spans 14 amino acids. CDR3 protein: CSARDPGTTDTQYF. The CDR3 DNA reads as TGCAGTGCTAGAGATCCGGGGACGACAGATACGCAGTATTTT.

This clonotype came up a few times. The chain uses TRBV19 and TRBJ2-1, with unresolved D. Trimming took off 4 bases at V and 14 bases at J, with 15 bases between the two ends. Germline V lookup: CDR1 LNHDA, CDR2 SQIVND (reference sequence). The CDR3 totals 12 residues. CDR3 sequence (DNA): TGTGCCAGTAGTACCACCTCAAAACGAGAGTTCTTC. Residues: CASSTTSKREFF.

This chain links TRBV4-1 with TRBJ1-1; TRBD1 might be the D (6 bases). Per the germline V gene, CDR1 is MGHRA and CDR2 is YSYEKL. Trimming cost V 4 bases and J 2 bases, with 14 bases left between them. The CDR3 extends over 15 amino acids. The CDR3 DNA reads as TGCGCCAGCAGCCTAACAGGGAGGGATAACACTGAAGCTTTCTTT. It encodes CASSLTGRDNTEAFF.

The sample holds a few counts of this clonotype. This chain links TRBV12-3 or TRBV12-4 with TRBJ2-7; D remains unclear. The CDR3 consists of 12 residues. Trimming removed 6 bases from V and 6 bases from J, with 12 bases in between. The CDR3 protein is CASSSWVVEQYF. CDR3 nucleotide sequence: TGTGCCAGCAGCTCCTGGGTGGTCGAGCAGTACTTC.